What follows are 25 T cell receptor beta chains derived from one specimen sequenced in a study of cytotoxic CD8 clonotypes in ibrutinib-treated CLL. The method was immunoSEQ multiplex PCR; TCRdb's version includes in-frame clones alone and lacks a portion of them. In the table there are about 44,000 clones, about 72% of which are singletons. Sequenced material: PBMCs, taken after 12 months of ibrutinib treatment. These receptors all stem from a human donor with chronic lymphocytic leukemia.

The chain uses TRBV4-2 and TRBJ2-7; D ambiguous. The V gene's germline CDR1 is LGHNA and CDR2 YNFKEQ. The CDR3 is 13 amino acids. V gave up 1 base and J gave up 6 bases, with 10 bases separating them. CDR3 coding DNA: TGTGCCAGCAGCCAAGGGACGCTAGGCGAGCAGTACTTC. This gives the protein CASSQGTLGEQYF.

This sequence joins TRBV14 and TRBJ2-7; the D gene is possibly TRBD1 (7 bases). V was pared by 0 bases and J by 6 bases, with 15 bases between. The CDR3 consists of 15 residues. Germline loops: CDR1 SGHDN, CDR2 FVKESK. The chain's CDR3 is CASSQDLVRGAEQYF. The CDR3 DNA reads as TGTGCCAGCAGCCAAGATCTTGTCAGGGGGGCCGAGCAGTACTTC. The full variable domain, rest sourced from reference TRBV14 and TRBJ2-7, is EAGVTQFPSHSVIEKGQTVTLRCDPISGHDNLYWYRRVMGKEIKFLLHFVKESKQDESGMPNNRFLAERTGGTYSTLKVQPAELEDSGVYFCASSQDLVRGAEQYFGPGTRLTVT.

The chain carries TRBV10-3 and TRBJ2-3; TRBD1 is a possible D gene (5 bases). The CDR3 extends over 12 amino acids. Germline CDR1 is ENHRY and CDR2 is SYGVKD. Trimming took 10 bases from V and 5 from J, leaving 13 bases between them. CDR3 sequence (DNA): TGTGCCACGGGTGGGGCCTTAGATACGCAGTATTTT. Translation: CATGGALDTQYF.

This clone has more than one count but fewer than ten. This CDR3 is CASSISRGGSGANVLTF. The CDR3 nucleotides are TGTGCCAGTAGTATCTCCAGGGGGGGATCTGGGGCCAACGTCCTGACTTTC. This chain connects TRBV19 to TRBJ2-6; either TRBD1 or TRBD2 may fit D (7 bases each). Trimming removed 3 bases at V and 1 base at J, with 13 bases between. In germline, CDR1 is LNHDA, CDR2 SQIVND (reference sequence). The CDR3 has 17 amino acids.

This sequence joins TRBV5-5 and TRBJ2-3, with D perhaps matching TRBD1 (5 bases). Germline V CDR1 and CDR2: SGHKS, YYEKEE (reference sequence). The V and J ends lost 4 bases and 2 bases respectively, with 17 bases between them. The CDR3 sequence is 16 residues long. The CDR3 DNA reads as TGTGCCAGCAGCCCAGAGACAGCATATTTCACAGATACGCAGTATTTT. Translated, it gives CASSPETAYFTDTQYF. The whole variable domain, remainder taken from reference TRBV5-5 and TRBJ2-3, is DAGVTQSPTHLIKTRGQQVTLRCSPISGHKSVSWYQQVLGQGPQFIFQYYEKEERGRGNFPDRFSARQFPNYSSELNVNALLLGDSALYLCASSPETAYFTDTQYFGPGTRLTVL.

V gene TRBV5-6 combines with J gene TRBJ1-2; 7 positions match TRBD1. J was trimmed by 0 bases and V by 2 bases; bases with no gene match: 1. The germline V gene encodes CDR1 SGHDT and CDR2 YYEEEE. The CDR3 consists of 14 residues. CDR3 sequence (DNA): TGTGCCAGCAGCTTAGGGACAGCTAACTATGGCTACACCTTC. Translating it yields CASSLGTANYGYTF.

This chain connects TRBV4-3 to TRBJ1-4; D not resolved. The CDR3 has 15 amino acids. Germline V gene lookup returns CDR1 LGHNA and CDR2 YSLEER. V was clipped by 3 bases and J by 0 bases, with 8 bases between them. Here the CDR3 DNA reads TGCGCCAGCAGCCAGAACACGGCAACTAATGAAAAACTGTTTTTT. Protein product: CASSQNTATNEKLFF.

J is TRBJ2-2 and V is TRBV15; D is unresolved. This CDR3 comprises 15 residues. Germline-derived CDR1 and CDR2 are LNHNV and YYDKDF (reference sequence). V lost 4 bases, J lost 6 bases, and 15 bases lay in between. CDR3 loop: CATSTSPSAAGELFF. DNA for the CDR3: TGTGCCACCAGCACAAGTCCTTCGGCAGCCGGGGAGCTGTTTTTT.

DNA for the CDR3: TGTGCCAGCAGCTTGTTCGGCCCCTGGGAGCCCCAGCATTTT. Encoded protein: CASSLFGPWEPQHF. This chain uses TRBV5-6 with TRBJ1-5; no clear D gene. The length of the CDR3 is 14 residues. Germline loops: CDR1 SGHDT, CDR2 YYEEEE. Between the trimmed V and J ends, which lost 1 base and 8 bases, there was a span of 13 bases.

The chain recombines TRBV20-1 with TRBJ2-1; maybe TRBD2 (6 bases). The CDR3 is 11 residues long. Per the germline V gene, CDR1 is DFQATT and CDR2 is SNEGSKA (reference sequence). V dropped 3 bases and J dropped 9 bases, with 9 bases sitting between them. The CDR3, as DNA: TGCAGTGCTAGTAGGGACTCTGAGCAGTTCTTC. Translation: CSASRDSEQFF.

V gene TRBV6-1 combines with J gene TRBJ2-7; 11 nucleotides match TRBD2. The CDR3 has 14 residues. The germline gives CDR1 MNHNS, CDR2 SASEGT. The junction had 8 bases not matched to a gene; V was cut back by 6 bases and J by 7 bases. The CDR3 spells CASRIAGGPEEQYF. DNA for the CDR3: TGTGCCAGCAGGATAGCGGGAGGGCCGGAAGAGCAGTACTTC.

The V and J genes are TRBV6-5 and TRBJ2-7; D possibly matches TRBD1 or TRBD2 (5 bases each). CDR1 and CDR2 from the germline V gene are MNHEY and SVGAGI. The CDR3 covers 13 residues. Trimming took off 2 bases at V and 7 bases at J, with 12 bases between the two ends. CDR3 DNA: TGTGCCAGCAGTTACAGGGTTGGGGGTGAGCAGTACTTC. Protein sequence: CASSYRVGGEQYF.

A few counts support this clone. This chain uses TRBV4-2 with TRBJ2-5, with 7 bases fitting TRBD1. The CDR3 runs 15 residues. Losses at the gene ends were 1 base for V and 4 bases for J; bases not matched to a gene: 6. Germline lookup yields CDR1 LGHNA and CDR2 YNFKEQ. DNA of the CDR3: TGTGCCAGCAGCCAAGCGGGACAGTTCGGAGAGACCCAGTACTTC. Its translation is CASSQAGQFGETQYF.

Only one count was recorded for this clone. V usage is TRBV19 and J usage is TRBJ2-1; D is possibly TRBD1 or TRBD2 (5 bases each). This CDR3 spans 14 amino acids. Germline V gives CDR1 LNHDA, CDR2 SQIVND (reference sequence). Trimming stripped 7 bases from V and 8 bases from J, with 18 bases between. CDR3 DNA: TGTGCCAGTAAGAGGGGATTTACGGCCCATGAGCAGTTCTTC. Translating it yields CASKRGFTAHEQFF. Full variable domain (rest looked up from reference TRBV19 and TRBJ2-1): DGGITQSPKYLFRKEGQNVTLSCEQNLNHDAMYWYRQDPGQGLRLIYYSQIVNDFQKGDIAEGYSVSREKKESFPLTVTSAQKNPTAFYLCASKRGFTAHEQFFGPGTRLTVL.

This clone came up a few times. The chain links TRBV28 to TRBJ2-1, with D unresolved. Germline CDR1 reads MDHEN; CDR2 reads SYDVKM. The CDR3 is 11 residues long. Between the trimmed V and J ends, which lost 7 bases and 5 bases, there was a span of 6 bases. CDR3 protein: CASTSNNEQFF. The CDR3 DNA is TGTGCCAGCACATCGAACAATGAGCAGTTCTTC.

This chain connects TRBV6-5 to TRBJ2-6, with D uncertain. Trimming cost V 2 bases and J 2 bases, with 4 bases left between them. CDR3 length: 14 residues. The germline CDR1 and CDR2 sequences are MNHEY and SVGAGI. For the CDR3, the DNA is TGTGCCAGCAGTTACGTTCCTGGGGCCAACGTCCTGACTTTC. Amino acids: CASSYVPGANVLTF.

The chain carries TRBV5-4 and TRBJ2-7, with D perhaps being TRBD1 or TRBD2 (5 bases each). The germline V and J ends were trimmed by 4 bases and 4 bases, with 18 bases remaining between them. CDR1 SGHNT and CDR2 YYREEE come from the germline V gene (reference sequence). The CDR3 has 15 amino acids. CDR3 DNA: TGTGCCAGCAGCCCACGGGCGCGAGGGGAATACGAGCAGTACTTC. This sequence encodes CASSPRARGEYEQYF.

J is TRBJ2-3 and V is TRBV11-2, with D unclear. The CDR3 is made up of 13 amino acids. V was pared by 3 bases and J by 6 bases, with 10 bases between. CDR1 is SGHAT and CDR2 is FQNNGV in the germline V gene. For the CDR3, the DNA is TGTGCCAGCAGCTTGGCCCTGGGCGATACGCAGTATTTT. It is translated as CASSLALGDTQYF.

V is TRBV7-2 and J is TRBJ2-7; TRBD2 agrees at 10 bases. The CDR3 is 17 amino acids. Germline V gives CDR1 SGHTA, CDR2 FQGNSA. V shed 1 base, J shed 0 bases, and the junction held 6 bases outside the gene matches. CDR3 DNA sequence: TGTGCCAGCAGCTTAGGGATAGCGGGAGGAAGCTCCTACGAGCAGTACTTC. Residues: CASSLGIAGGSSYEQYF.

The chain couples TRBV19 to TRBJ1-5; 9 bases match TRBD1. Losses at the gene ends were 7 bases for V and 6 bases for J; bases not matched to a gene: 7. Looked up from germline, CDR1 is LNHDA and CDR2 is SQIVND (reference sequence). CDR3 length: 14 residues. The CDR3 loop reads CASTGTGFGQPQHF. Written as DNA, the CDR3 is TGTGCCAGTACCGGGACAGGGTTCGGTCAGCCCCAGCATTTT.

The rearrangement links TRBV7-2 to TRBJ2-7; tentatively, D is TRBD1 (5 bases). The ends were cut back, 4 bases at V and 6 bases at J, with 7 bases in the middle. The CDR3 covers 11 residues. Germline loops: CDR1 SGHTA, CDR2 FQGNSA. As DNA, the CDR3 is TGTGCCAGCAGCTCAGGGTTCGAGCAGTACTTC. Translation gives CASSSGFEQYF.

This clone was counted a single time. V gene TRBV27 combines with J gene TRBJ1-3; D is perhaps TRBD1 (6 bases). CDR3 length equals 15 residues. Trimming removed 3 bases at V and 4 bases at J, with 13 bases between. Germline CDR1 is MNHEY and CDR2 is SMNVEV (reference sequence). The CDR3 sequence: CASSLSWGLGNTIYF. CDR3 sequence (DNA): TGTGCCAGCAGTTTGTCATGGGGGCTCGGAAACACCATATATTTT.

V usage is TRBV6-5 and J usage is TRBJ1-4; no definite D call. The V and J ends lost 6 bases and 8 bases respectively, with 10 bases between them. In germline, CDR1 is MNHEY, CDR2 SVGAGI. The CDR3 has 12 residues. The CDR3 protein is CASSSTGEKLFF. CDR3 nucleotide sequence: TGTGCCAGCAGCTCCACCGGAGAAAAACTGTTTTTT.

This chain links TRBV2 with TRBJ1-4; the D is unclear. The CDR3 sequence is 14 residues long. The V end was cut by 6 bases, the J end by 0 bases, with 8 bases between. Germline V gives CDR1 SNHLY, CDR2 FYNNEI. The CDR3 sequence is CASSGRATNEKLFF. CDR3 DNA sequence: TGTGCCAGCAGCGGACGGGCAACTAATGAAAAACTGTTTTTT.

The gene calls are TRBV4-2 and TRBJ2-7; the match to TRBD1 covers 9 bases. Germline CDR1 and CDR2: LGHNA and YNFKEQ. V lost 0 bases to trimming and J lost 6 bases; unmatched junction nucleotides: 6. The CDR3 loop spans 15 amino acids. CDR3 loop: CASSQETGGSGEQYF. CDR3 DNA sequence: TGTGCCAGCAGCCAAGAAACAGGGGGCTCGGGCGAGCAGTACTTC.